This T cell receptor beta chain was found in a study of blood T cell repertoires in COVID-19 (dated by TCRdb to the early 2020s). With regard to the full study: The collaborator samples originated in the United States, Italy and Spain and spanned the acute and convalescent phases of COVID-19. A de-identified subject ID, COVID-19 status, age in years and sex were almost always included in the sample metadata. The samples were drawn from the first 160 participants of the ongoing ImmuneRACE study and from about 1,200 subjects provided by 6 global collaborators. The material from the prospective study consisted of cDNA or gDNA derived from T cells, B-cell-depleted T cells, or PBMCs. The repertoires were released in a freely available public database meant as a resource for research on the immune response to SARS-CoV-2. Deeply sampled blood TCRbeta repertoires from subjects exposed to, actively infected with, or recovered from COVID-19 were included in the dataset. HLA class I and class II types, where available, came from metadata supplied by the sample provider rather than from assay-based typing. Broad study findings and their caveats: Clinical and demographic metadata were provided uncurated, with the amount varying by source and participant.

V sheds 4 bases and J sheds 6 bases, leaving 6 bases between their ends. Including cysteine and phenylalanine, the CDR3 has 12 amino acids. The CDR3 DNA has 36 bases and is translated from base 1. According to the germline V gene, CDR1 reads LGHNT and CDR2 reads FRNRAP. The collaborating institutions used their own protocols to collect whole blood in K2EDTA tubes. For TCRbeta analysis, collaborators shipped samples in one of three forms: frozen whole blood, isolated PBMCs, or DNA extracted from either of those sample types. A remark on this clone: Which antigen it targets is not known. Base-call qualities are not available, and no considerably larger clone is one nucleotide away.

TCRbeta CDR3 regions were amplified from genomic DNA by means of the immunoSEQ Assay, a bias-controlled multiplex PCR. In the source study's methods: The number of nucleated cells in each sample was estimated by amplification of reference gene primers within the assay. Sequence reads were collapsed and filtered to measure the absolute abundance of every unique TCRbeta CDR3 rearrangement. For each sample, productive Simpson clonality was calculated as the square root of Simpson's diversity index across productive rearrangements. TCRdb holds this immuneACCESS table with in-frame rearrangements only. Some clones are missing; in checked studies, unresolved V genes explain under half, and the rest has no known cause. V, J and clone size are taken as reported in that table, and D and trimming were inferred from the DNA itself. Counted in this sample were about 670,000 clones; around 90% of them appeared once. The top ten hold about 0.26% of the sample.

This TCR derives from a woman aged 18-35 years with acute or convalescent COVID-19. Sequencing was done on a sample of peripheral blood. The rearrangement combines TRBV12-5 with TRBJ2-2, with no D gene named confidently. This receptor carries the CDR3 CASGSLSGELFF. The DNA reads TGTGCTAGTGGTTCCTTGTCCGGGGAGCTGTTTTTT.